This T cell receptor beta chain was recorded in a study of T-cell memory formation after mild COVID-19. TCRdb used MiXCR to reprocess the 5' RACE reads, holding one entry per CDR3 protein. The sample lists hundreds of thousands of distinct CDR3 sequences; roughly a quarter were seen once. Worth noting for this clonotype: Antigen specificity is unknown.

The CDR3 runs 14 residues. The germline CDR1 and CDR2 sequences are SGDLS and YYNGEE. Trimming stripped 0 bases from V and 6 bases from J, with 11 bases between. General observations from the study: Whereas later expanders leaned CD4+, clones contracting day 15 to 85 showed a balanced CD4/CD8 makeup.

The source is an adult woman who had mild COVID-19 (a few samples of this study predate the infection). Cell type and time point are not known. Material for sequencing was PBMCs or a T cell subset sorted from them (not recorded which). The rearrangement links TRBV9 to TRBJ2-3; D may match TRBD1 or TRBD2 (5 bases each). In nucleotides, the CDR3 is TGTGCCAGCAGCGTAGGGGACGCTCCCGATACGCAGTATTTT. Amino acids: CASSVGDAPDTQYF.